This T cell receptor (beta chain) originates from a study of shared clonotypes between healthy human individuals. This CDR3 is built from 16 residues. V trimming: 3 bases; J trimming: 3 bases; junction bases outside the gene matches: 6. The germline CDR1 and CDR2 sequences are MDHEN and SYDVKM. Terminally differentiated effector memory CD45RA+ cells were left out of the naive CD8 fraction, which was CD45RO-negative and positively selected for CCR7. The method was immunoSEQ multiplex PCR; TCRdb's version includes in-frame clones alone and lacks a portion of them. The sample contains around 2,000,000 clones, roughly 91% of which appear only once.

The source is a man between 18 and 35 years old in good health. Some clones in this sample may be carry-over from other donors' samples. The chain has TRBV28 and TRBJ2-3; TRBD2 matches at 10 bases. The sequenced sample was naive CD8+ T cells from PBMCs. Here the CDR3 DNA reads TGTGCCAGCAGTTTTTCGGCTAGCGGGAGTACAGATACGCAGTATTTT. Translated: CASSFSASGSTDTQYF. Full variable domain (outside the CDR3, taken from reference TRBV28 and TRBJ2-3): DVKVTQSSRYLVKRTGEKVFLECVQDMDHENMFWYRQDPGLGLRLIYFSYDVKMKEKGDIPEGYSVSREKKERFSLILESASTNQTSMYLCASSFSASGSTDTQYFGPGTRLTVL.